These 29 T cell receptor beta chains originate from one sample sequenced in a study of human T cells and chemical hapten exposure. Time point indicated: pre-sensitization, week 0. Regarding treatment: therapeutic diphenylcyclopropenone sensitization with weekly scalp DPC. Each CDR3 protein gets one entry after TCRdb re-called the RACE reads with MiXCR. The sample lists around 250,000 distinct CDR3 sequences; about 8.6% were seen once. The starting material was whole blood, obtained in connection with sensitization to the hapten diphenylcyclopropenone (DPC). These receptor sequences come from a woman aged 40 to 50 with alopecia areata. Some clones in this sample may be carry-over from other donors' samples.

This clonotype was observed at least ten times. V usage is TRBV4-1 and J usage is TRBJ2-5; no reliable D call. Germline CDR1 and CDR2: MGHRA and YSYEKL. Trimming pared 0 bases from V and 9 bases from J, leaving 11 bases between. The CDR3 sequence is 13 residues long. The CDR3 DNA reads TGCGCCAGCAGCCAAGATCCCGGTAAGGCCCAGTACTTC. Translation: CASSQDPGKAQYF.

This clonotype appeared a few times. The chain uses TRBV11-2 and TRBJ2-1, with no clear D. The CDR3 runs to 16 residues. Trimming shortened V by 3 bases and J by 0 bases, and 12 bases separated the two germline ends. The germline V gene encodes CDR1 SGHAT and CDR2 FQNNGV. CDR3 sequence (DNA): TGTGCCAGCAGCTTCCTCCTTGAGCGCTCCTACAATGAGCAGTTCTTC. Protein: CASSFLLERSYNEQFF.

This clonotype was seen many times. V is TRBV9 and J is TRBJ2-7; maybe TRBD1 (5 bases). The germline CDR1 and CDR2 sequences are SGDLS and YYNGEE. V lost 2 bases to trimming and J lost 3 bases, with 18 bases between them. The CDR3 is 16 residues long. DNA for the CDR3: TGTGCCAGCAGCGTGGGCGGTGGGGCCCGGAGCTACGAGCAGTACTTC. Translating it yields CASSVGGGARSYEQYF.

A few counts support this clonotype. This sequence joins TRBV19 and TRBJ2-5, with 10 bases lining up with TRBD1. V shed 7 bases, J shed 5 bases, and the junction held 7 bases outside the gene matches. The CDR3 totals 14 residues. Germline CDR1 and CDR2: LNHDA and SQIVND (reference sequence). Here the CDR3 reads CASMGQGMVETQYF. CDR3 DNA: TGTGCCAGTATGGGACAGGGGATGGTTGAGACCCAGTACTTC. The complete variable domain, with remaining parts taken from reference TRBV19 and TRBJ2-5, reads DGGITQSPKYLFRKEGQNVTLSCEQNLNHDAMYWYRQDPGQGLRLIYYSQIVNDFQKGDIAEGYSVSREKKESFPLTVTSAQKNPTAFYLCASMGQGMVETQYFGPGTRLLVL.

The table lists this clonotype with a few counts. The rearrangement uses TRBV20-1 and TRBJ1-2; the D is unclear. This CDR3 spans 12 amino acids. Germline CDR1 reads DFQATT; CDR2 reads SNEGSKA (reference sequence). Deletions cut 0 bases from V and 3 bases from J, with 5 bases between. Here the CDR3 reads CSAREAYYGYTF. The CDR3 DNA reads TGCAGTGCTAGAGAAGCCTACTATGGCTACACCTTC.

This clonotype has just a few counts. The J gene is TRBJ2-7, the V gene TRBV7-9; tentative D call: TRBD1 (6 bases). The CDR3 spans 15 residues. The germline gives CDR1 SEHNR, CDR2 FQNEAQ (reference sequence). V dropped 2 bases and J dropped 1 base, with 12 bases sitting between them. CDR3 loop: CASSLQQGASYEQYF. In DNA form, the CDR3 reads TGTGCCAGCAGCTTACAACAGGGAGCTTCCTACGAGCAGTACTTC.

This sequence joins TRBV2 and TRBJ1-2; no clear D gene. Germline CDR1 and CDR2: SNHLY and FYNNEI. The CDR3 loop spans 13 amino acids. V was clipped by 3 bases and J by 7 bases, with 12 bases between them. The CDR3 here is CASSERWEAGYTF. The CDR3 DNA reads as TGTGCCAGCAGTGAGCGGTGGGAGGCTGGCTACACCTTC.

This clonotype was observed at least ten times. The DNA of the CDR3 is TGTGCCAGCAGACCGGGGGGGCGGACAGGGTATGGCTACACCTTC. This encodes CASRPGGRTGYGYTF. This chain links TRBV7-2 with TRBJ1-2; 8 bases agree with TRBD1. After removal of 6 bases from V and 5 bases from J, the junction contained 11 bases not matched to a gene. This CDR3 region has 15 residues. Looked up from germline, CDR1 is SGHTA and CDR2 is FQGNSA. Full variable domain (outside the CDR3, taken from reference TRBV7-2 and TRBJ1-2): GAGVSQSPSNKVTEKGKDVELRCDPISGHTALYWYRQSLGQGLEFLIYFQGNSAPDKSGLPSDRFSAERTGGSVSTLTIQRTQQEDSAVYLCASRPGGRTGYGYTFGSGTRLTVV.

The genes are TRBV20-1 and TRBJ2-3; D gene uncertain. The CDR3 sequence is 14 residues long. V was trimmed by 2 bases and J by 3 bases, leaving 12 bases between them. Looked up from germline, CDR1 is DFQATT and CDR2 is SNEGSKA (reference sequence). This chain's CDR3 is CSARFIPPTDTQYF. CDR3 nucleotide sequence: TGCAGTGCTAGATTTATCCCGCCTACAGATACGCAGTATTTT.

The chain has TRBV18 and TRBJ2-1; D is unresolved. The germline CDR1 and CDR2 sequences are KGHSH and LQKENI. The CDR3 has 12 amino acids. The V end was cut by 0 bases, the J end by 9 bases, with 6 bases between. Written as DNA, the CDR3 is TGTGCCAGCTCACCACCGGGTGGTGAGCAGTTCTTC. Its translation: CASSPPGGEQFF. The full variable domain, in which reference TRBV18 and TRBJ2-1 provide the parts outside the CDR3, is NAGVMQNPRHLVRRRGQEARLRCSPMKGHSHVYWYRQLPEEGLKFMVYLQKENIIDESGMPKERFSAEFPKEGPSILRIQQVVRGDSAAYFCASSPPGGEQFFGPGTRLTVL.

This clonotype has just a few counts. V gene TRBV12-3 or TRBV12-4 combines with J gene TRBJ2-7; no clear D gene. V shed 1 base and J shed 7 bases, with 14 bases lying between them. CDR3 length: 14 amino acids. CDR3 sequence: CASSLGVAVGEQYF. For the CDR3, the DNA is TGTGCCAGCAGTTTAGGGGTTGCGGTGGGTGAGCAGTACTTC.

V gene TRBV11-2 combines with J gene TRBJ2-1; no clear D gene. V lost 6 bases, J lost 4 bases, and 19 bases lay in between. Per the germline V gene, CDR1 is SGHAT and CDR2 is FQNNGV. This CDR3 has 16 amino acids. In DNA form, the CDR3 reads TGTGCCAGCAGGCCGGTACGCGGACGACAATACAATGAGCAGTTCTTC. It is translated as CASRPVRGRQYNEQFF.

V gene TRBV7-8 combines with J gene TRBJ1-2; D gene uncertain. This CDR3 comprises 16 residues. V was shortened by 1 base and J by 1 base, with 13 bases between the two germline ends. Looked up from germline, CDR1 is SGHVS and CDR2 is FQNEAQ. The CDR3 loop reads CASSLDSGGLNYGYTF. CDR3 DNA sequence: TGTGCCAGCAGCTTAGATTCGGGCGGCCTTAACTATGGCTACACCTTC. Variable domain in full (rest from reference TRBV7-8 and TRBJ1-2): GAGVSQSPRYKVAKRGQDVALRCDPISGHVSLFWYQQALGQGPEFLTYFQNEAQLDKSGLPSDRFFAERPEGSVSTLKIQRTQQEDSAVYLCASSLDSGGLNYGYTFGSGTRLTVV.

This clonotype was observed a handful of times. The chain uses TRBV7-6 and TRBJ2-1; TRBD2 matches 9 bases. V shed 0 bases and J 9 bases; nucleotides not matched to a gene: 9. The CDR3 contains 16 residues. The germline CDR1 and CDR2 sequences are SGHVS and FNYEAQ. CDR3 sequence (DNA): TGTGCCAGCAGCTTAGCCCCGGGACTAGCTGTAGTTGAGCAGTTCTTC. This sequence encodes CASSLAPGLAVVEQFF.

The chain employs TRBV12-3 or TRBV12-4 and TRBJ1-5; D perhaps matches TRBD1 (6 bases). This CDR3 comprises 16 residues. Trimming removed 3 bases from V and 2 bases from J, with 14 bases in between. The CDR3 DNA is TGTGCCAGCAGTTTCTGGTCTGGGGGCGGCAATCAGCCCCAGCATTTT. It translates to CASSFWSGGGNQPQHF.

V and J are TRBV4-3 and TRBJ2-7; possibly TRBD1 for D (6 bases). The length of the CDR3 is 17 residues. The ends were cut back, 0 bases at V and 3 bases at J, with 18 bases in the middle. Germline-derived CDR1 and CDR2 are LGHNA and YSLEER. For the CDR3, the DNA is TGCGCCAGCAGCCAAGAGGCTTACGCAGGGGTAGTCTACGAGCAGTACTTC. It is translated as CASSQEAYAGVVYEQYF.

This clonotype occurred a few times. The V and J genes are TRBV2 and TRBJ1-1; D not resolved. CDR3 length: 11 residues. Germline V CDR1 and CDR2: SNHLY, FYNNEI. Trimming stripped 4 bases from V and 11 bases from J, with 11 bases between. The CDR3 DNA reads TGTGCCAGCAGTGTTGGGCAGGCGGCTTTCTTT. This codes for CASSVGQAAFF.

This clonotype was seen ten or more times. This chain connects TRBV24-1 to TRBJ2-1; a weak D match, TRBD2 (5 bases). Trimming shortened V by 8 bases and J by 5 bases, and 12 bases separated the two germline ends. CDR3 length: 13 residues. The germline gives CDR1 KGHDR, CDR2 SFDVKD. The CDR3 loop reads CATKSRAHNEQFF. The CDR3 DNA follows: TGTGCCACCAAGTCGCGGGCCCACAATGAGCAGTTCTTC.

The J gene is TRBJ2-3, the V gene TRBV2; D unclear. CDR3 length: 13 residues. CDR1 is SNHLY, CDR2 FYNNEI, per germline. Trimming stripped 1 base from V and 3 bases from J, with 5 bases between. CDR3 nucleotides: TGTGCCAGCAGTGAAGTAGGGACAGATACGCAGTATTTT. Translating gives CASSEVGTDTQYF.

This clonotype appeared a few times. The chain has TRBV2 and TRBJ2-4; a possible D gene is TRBD2 (5 bases). Germline V gene lookup returns CDR1 SNHLY and CDR2 FYNNEI. This CDR3 comprises 13 residues. V gave up 4 bases and J gave up 5 bases, with 9 bases separating them. The CDR3 sequence is CASSVWRENIQYF. The CDR3 DNA sequence: TGTGCCAGCAGTGTTTGGCGGGAAAACATTCAGTACTTC. The variable domain in full, completed from reference TRBV2 and TRBJ2-4, reads EPEVTQTPSHQVTQMGQEVILRCVPISNHLYFYWYRQILGQKVEFLVSFYNNEISEKSEIFDDQFSVERPDGSNFTLKIRSTKLEDSAMYFCASSVWRENIQYFGAGTRLSVL.

This clonotype was observed at least ten times. V usage is TRBV5-6 and J usage is TRBJ2-3, with 10 nucleotides matching TRBD2. CDR1 is SGHDT, CDR2 YYEEEE, per germline. The CDR3 covers 15 residues. The V and J ends lost 7 bases and 0 bases, in that order; junction bases with no gene match: 5. The CDR3 DNA follows: TGTGCCAGCTTGGGACTAGCGAGCAGCACAGATACGCAGTATTTT. It translates to CASLGLASSTDTQYF.

This clonotype came up a few times. The V gene is TRBV28, the J gene TRBJ2-5; D not resolved. This CDR3 comprises 11 residues. From germline, CDR1 is MDHEN and CDR2 SYDVKM. Trimming cost V 8 bases and J 5 bases, with 9 bases left between them. CDR3 coding DNA: TGTGCCAGCGGTGCTTACGAGACCCAGTACTTC. As protein: CASGAYETQYF.

A few counts support this clonotype. Here the CDR3 DNA reads TGTGCCAGCAGTTACGGGGGGGCCTTTAGCACAGATACGCAGTATTTT. It yields the protein CASSYGGAFSTDTQYF. The chain uses TRBV6-6 and TRBJ2-3, with D possibly matching TRBD2 (7 bases). Per germline, CDR1 MNHNY and CDR2 SVGAGI (reference sequence). V was shortened by 2 bases and J by 0 bases, with 12 bases between the two germline ends. The CDR3 is made up of 16 amino acids.

The CDR3 DNA sequence: TGCAGTGCTGGGCCAGGGGGAAGTACTGAAAAACTGTTTTTT. It codes for CSAGPGGSTEKLFF. The genes are TRBV20-1 and TRBJ1-4; TRBD1 matches 7 bases. Germline loops: CDR1 DFQATT, CDR2 SNEGSKA (reference sequence). V was pared by 5 bases and J by 7 bases, with 10 bases of the junction left unmatched. This CDR3 contains 14 residues.

This clonotype was counted a few times. The J gene is TRBJ2-1, the V gene TRBV3-1; 7 positions agree with TRBD1. With 4 bases clipped from V and 2 bases from J, the junction kept 5 bases outside the gene matches. The CDR3 is made up of 15 amino acids. Germline values: CDR1 LGHDT, CDR2 YNNKEL (reference sequence). For the CDR3, the DNA is TGTGCCAGCAGCCTGGCCGGGACAGCCTACAATGAGCAGTTCTTC. It encodes CASSLAGTAYNEQFF.

The chain combines TRBV29-1 with TRBJ2-1, with D possibly TRBD2 on 6 matching bases. V dropped 5 bases and J dropped 8 bases, with 22 bases sitting between them. There are 15 residues in the CDR3. Germline CDR1 reads SQVTM; CDR2 reads ANQGSEA. CDR3 coding DNA: TGCAGCGTTCTCGGGGGTCGGTCCCAAGCCTATGAGCAGTTCTTC. Its protein is CSVLGGRSQAYEQFF.

This clonotype turned up a few times. This chain links TRBV20-1 with TRBJ2-2; no definite D call. From germline, CDR1 is DFQATT and CDR2 SNEGSKA (reference sequence). The CDR3 has 13 amino acids. In nucleotides, the CDR3 is TGCAGCCTACCCAAGGAAAACACCGGGGAGCTGTTTTTT. Residues: CSLPKENTGELFF.

This chain joins TRBV6-5 and TRBJ1-3; D might be TRBD1 (5 bases). Between the trimmed V and J ends, which lost 6 bases and 2 bases, there was a span of 11 bases. CDR1 is MNHEY, CDR2 SVGAGI, per germline. The CDR3 has 14 amino acids. For the CDR3, the DNA is TGTGCCAGCAGCACGCCGGGGGCTGGAAACACCATATATTTT. This codes for CASSTPGAGNTIYF.

This clonotype occurred once. V usage is TRBV6-5 and J usage is TRBJ2-5, with 14 bases fitting TRBD2. Germline V CDR1 and CDR2: MNHEY, SVGAGI. With V trimmed by 5 bases and J by 5 bases, 7 bases remained unmatched. The CDR3 extends over 16 amino acids. CDR3 amino acids: CASSHGLAGGLETQYF. The CDR3 bases are TGTGCCAGCAGTCACGGACTAGCGGGAGGCTTGGAGACCCAGTACTTC.